The present T cell receptor (beta chain) was sequenced within a study of T-cell reconstitution after alpha-beta-depleted transplantation in children. The authors prepared the TCRbeta library with unique molecular identifiers. MiXCR, applied by TCRdb to the PCR reads, yields one record per CDR3 protein. Here the sample spans about 420,000 distinct CDR3 sequences, around 16% being singletons. J lost 4 bases, V lost 3 bases, and 1 base had no gene match. The CDR3 sequence is 13 residues long. Germline V gene data show CDR1 as DFQATT and CDR2 as SNEGSKA (reference sequence). This clonotype was obtained from a boy younger than two who had a stem cell transplant for Wiskott-Aldrich syndrome, so the T cells may come from the graft donor. Source: PBMCs, mostly from graft donor cells, taken 360 days after TCRalphabeta/CD19-depleted stem cell transplant. The rearrangement uses TRBV20-1 and TRBJ2-2, with 8 bases aligning to TRBD2. In DNA form, the CDR3 reads TGCAGTGCTAGCGGGAGGGTCACCGGGGAGCTGTTTTTT. This encodes CSASGRVTGELFF.